Described below is a single T cell receptor (beta chain) sequence and its context. Every single donor gave one heparinised blood draw, and these averaged roughly 100 mL. The entirety of the isolated RNA underwent reverse transcription, so expressed TCRB transcripts were sequenced. The method was immunoSEQ multiplex PCR; TCRdb's version includes in-frame clones alone and lacks a portion of them. The sample has around 200,000 clones, more than 10% seen once; the top ten hold about 0.59%. These data come from a study of beta chain features in type 1 diabetes. Specimen: central memory CD4+ T cells from blood. The source of this sequence is a young woman in good health.

The CDR3 reads CASSLLSLYTQYF. In nucleotides, the CDR3 is TGTGCCAGCAGCCTCCTCTCTTTATATACGCAGTATTTT. This chain uses TRBV28 with TRBJ2-3; D is uncertain. Trimming left V 6 bases short and J 7 bases short, with 14 bases between. There are 13 residues in the CDR3. Germline V gives CDR1 MDHEN, CDR2 SYDVKM. The variable domain in full, with the rest retrieved from reference TRBV28 and TRBJ2-3, is DVKVTQSSRYLVKRTGEKVFLECVQDMDHENMFWYRQDPGLGLRLIYFSYDVKMKEKGDIPEGYSVSREKKERFSLILESASTNQTSMYLCASSLLSLYTQYFGPGTRLTVL.